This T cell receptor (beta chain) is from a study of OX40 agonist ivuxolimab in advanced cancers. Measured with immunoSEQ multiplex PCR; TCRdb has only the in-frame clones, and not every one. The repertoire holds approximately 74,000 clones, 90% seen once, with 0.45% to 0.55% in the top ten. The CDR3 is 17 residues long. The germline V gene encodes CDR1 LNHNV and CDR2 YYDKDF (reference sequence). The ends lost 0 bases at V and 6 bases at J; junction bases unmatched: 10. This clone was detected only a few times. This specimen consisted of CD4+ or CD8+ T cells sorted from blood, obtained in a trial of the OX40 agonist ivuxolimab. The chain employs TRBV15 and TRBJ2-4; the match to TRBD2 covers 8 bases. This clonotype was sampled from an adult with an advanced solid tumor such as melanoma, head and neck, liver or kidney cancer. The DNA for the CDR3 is TGTGCCACCAGCAGAGATCGAGGCGGGCTAGCGGGAAACATTCAGTACTTC. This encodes CATSRDRGGLAGNIQYF.